A selection of T cell receptor beta chains follows, all from one sample in a study of CD8 T cells in ankylosing spondylitis. TCRdb re-called the 5' RACE reads with MiXCR, one entry per CDR3 protein. The sample carries some 700,000 distinct CDR3 sequences, roughly 20% recorded once. Sequenced sample: blood, either unsorted or a sorted T cell fraction (not recorded which). These TCRs come from a male donor with ankylosing spondylitis. Each CDR3 is given with its conserved first and last residue. The order of the fields is D gene, J gene, clone size, V gene, CDR3 DNA, CDR3 protein. The D gene is left open where the match is weak. Where a row states a size, it is once, few, many or the class of an expanded clone; other rows omit it.

-,TRBJ2-5,-,TRBV7-7,TGTGCTACTTCACTAGCCCCGGGAGAGACCCAGTACTTC,CATSLAPGETQYF
TRBD2,TRBJ2-5,-,TRBV10-3,TGTGCCATCAGTAGCGGGGCAGAGACCCAGTACTTC,CAISSGAETQYF
-,TRBJ2-7,-,TRBV7-9,TGTGCCAGCAGCTTACCTGGACGCTACGAGCAGTACTTC,CASSLPGRYEQYF
TRBD1,TRBJ1-2,once,TRBV4-1,TGCGCCAGCAGCTTTCGCTTAACAGGGGACTATGGCTACACCTTC,CASSFRLTGDYGYTF
TRBD2,TRBJ2-7,-,TRBV4-3,TGCGCCAGCAGCCAAGACTCCGGGACTAGCGGAATTTTCCACGAGCAGTACTTC,CASSQDSGTSGIFHEQYF
-,TRBJ2-4,many,TRBV5-1,TGCGCCAGCAGCTTATCAGGGACCAAAAACATTCAGTACTTC,CASSLSGTKNIQYF
-,TRBJ1-6,few,TRBV15,TGTGCCACCAGCAGATCACGGGAAGGATCACCCCTCCACTTT,CATSRSREGSPLHF
-,TRBJ2-6,-,TRBV7-2,TGTGCCAGCAACCCTTCTGGGGCCAACGTCCTGACTTTC,CASNPSGANVLTF
TRBD2,TRBJ2-7,few,TRBV28,TGTGCCAGCAGTTTAGCGGGAGTAAGGTACGAGCAGTACTTC,CASSLAGVRYEQYF
TRBD1,TRBJ2-7,few,TRBV5-1,TGCGCCAGCAGCTTGGGAGACAGGGTGGGCGAGCAGTACTTC,CASSLGDRVGEQYF
TRBD1,TRBJ1-2,-,TRBV6-2/TRBV6-3,TGTGCCAGCAGAGACACAGGGGAGGATGGCTACACCTTC,CASRDTGEDGYTF
TRBD1,TRBJ2-1,-,TRBV12-3/TRBV12-4,TGTGCCAGCAGTTCCCGGGACAGGCTTGGTGAGCAGTTCTTC,CASSSRDRLGEQFF
-,TRBJ2-7,-,TRBV7-9,TGTGCCAGCAGCTTAGTTCACGGCTACGAGCAGTACTTC,CASSLVHGYEQYF
TRBD1,TRBJ2-7,few,TRBV10-3,TGTGCCATCAGTCCCCAGACAGGGGGATCGGGAGAGCAGTACTTC,CAISPQTGGSGEQYF
-,TRBJ2-5,few,TRBV20-1,TGCAGTGCTAGAATTAGCGGCCAAGAGACCCAGTACTTC,CSARISGQETQYF
TRBD2,TRBJ2-1,few,TRBV7-2,TGTGCCAGCAGTACAAGCGGGAGTTCTAACAATGAGCAGTTCTTC,CASSTSGSSNNEQFF
-,TRBJ2-1,few,TRBV7-3,TGTGCCAGCAGCTCTAACAGTAATGAGCAGTTCTTC,CASSSNSNEQFF
-,TRBJ1-6,-,TRBV5-1,TGCGCCAGCAGCTCGCAGGAGAGCTCCTATAATTCACCCCTCCACTTT,CASSSQESSYNSPLHF
-,TRBJ2-2,-,TRBV12-3/TRBV12-4,TGTGCCAGCAGCGACAGGCCGACTTCGAACACCGGGGAGCTGTTTTTT,CASSDRPTSNTGELFF
TRBD2,TRBJ2-7,-,TRBV7-2,TGTGCCAGCAGCTTAGGCAGCGGGAGTGTCTACGAGCAGTACTTC,CASSLGSGSVYEQYF
-,TRBJ2-7,many,TRBV28,TGTGCCAGCAGTGAACGGTACGAGCAGTACTTC,CASSERYEQYF
-,TRBJ2-1,few,TRBV10-3,TGTGCCATCAGTGAGTACGCAGGGTCCAATGAGCAGTTCTTC,CAISEYAGSNEQFF
-,TRBJ1-5,few,TRBV28,TGTGCCAGCAGCCCCGGGACCCTAGGGGTGGGCAATCAGCCCCAGCATTTT,CASSPGTLGVGNQPQHF
-,TRBJ1-1,few,TRBV12-3/TRBV12-4,TGTGCCAGCAGTCGACAGCATAACACTGAAGCTTTCTTT,CASSRQHNTEAFF
TRBD1,TRBJ1-1,few,TRBV9,TGTGCCAGCAGCGAGATGGACAGGGTGGGTACTGAAGCTTTCTTT,CASSEMDRVGTEAFF
-,TRBJ2-7,-,TRBV6-2/TRBV6-3,TGTGCCAGCAGTCAATGGAGCGTCTACGAGCAGTACTTC,CASSQWSVYEQYF
-,TRBJ2-7,-,TRBV18,TGTGCCAGCTCACCGGAGGATTTAGGGCCCTACGAGCAGTACTTC,CASSPEDLGPYEQYF
TRBD1,TRBJ1-5,-,TRBV2,TGTGCCAGCAGCCGACAGGGGCTTTTGTCGAGTTGGGGACAGCCCCAGCATTTT,CASSRQGLLSSWGQPQHF
-,TRBJ1-1,-,TRBV12-3/TRBV12-4,TGTGCCAGCAGTTTAGGTAACCCGAACACTGAAGCTTTCTTT,CASSLGNPNTEAFF
TRBD1,TRBJ1-5,few,TRBV6-1,TGTGCCAGCAGTGACTGGACAGGGAGGAATCAGCCCCAGCATTTT,CASSDWTGRNQPQHF
TRBD1,TRBJ1-1,few,TRBV25-1,TGTGCCAGCAGTGAATCCCGACAGGGTTCGACTAAAGCTTTCTTT,CASSESRQGSTKAFF
TRBD2,TRBJ2-5,-,TRBV20-1,TGCAGTGCTAGAGATTTGATGGCTAGCGGGGGGGCGTGGGAGACCCAGTACTTC,CSARDLMASGGAWETQYF
-,TRBJ1-6,-,TRBV12-3/TRBV12-4,TGTGCCAGCACCTCCCTGGGGGCGAAGGGTGCTTCACCCCTCCACTTT,CASTSLGAKGASPLHF
-,TRBJ2-3,many,TRBV12-3/TRBV12-4,TGTGCCAGCAGCCGGGACACCACAGATACGCAGTATTTT,CASSRDTTDTQYF
-,TRBJ2-1,-,TRBV9,TGTGCCAGCAGCGTCCAACTCCGGGGAAATAACGGGTACAATGAGCAGTTCTTC,CASSVQLRGNNGYNEQFF
-,TRBJ2-2,many,TRBV6-1,TGTGCCAGCAGACCACAGGGTAACACCGGGGAGCTGTTTTTT,CASRPQGNTGELFF
-,TRBJ2-1,many,TRBV12-3/TRBV12-4,TGTGCCAGCAGTTCCGATCTCAGCTATGAGCAGTTCTTC,CASSSDLSYEQFF
-,TRBJ2-3,-,TRBV7-9,TGTGCCAGCAGCCCTGGGGACAACACAGATACGCAGTATTTT,CASSPGDNTDTQYF
-,TRBJ1-1,-,TRBV5-5,TGTGCCAGCAGCTTGGATCCGGCAGGGACGAACACTGAAGCTTTCTTT,CASSLDPAGTNTEAFF
TRBD1,TRBJ1-4,-,TRBV4-1,TGCGCCAGCAGCCAAGATCCCGGGACAGTCGAAAAGCCAGGTGAAAAACTGTTTTTT,CASSQDPGTVEKPGEKLFF
TRBD1,TRBJ1-2,few,TRBV10-2,TGCGCCAGCAGTAGACAGGGCGGAGGCTACACCTTC,CASSRQGGGYTF
TRBD2,TRBJ2-7,many,TRBV12-3/TRBV12-4,TGTGCCAGCAATGGGGGGGGGAGCTCCTACGAGCAGTACTTC,CASNGGGSSYEQYF